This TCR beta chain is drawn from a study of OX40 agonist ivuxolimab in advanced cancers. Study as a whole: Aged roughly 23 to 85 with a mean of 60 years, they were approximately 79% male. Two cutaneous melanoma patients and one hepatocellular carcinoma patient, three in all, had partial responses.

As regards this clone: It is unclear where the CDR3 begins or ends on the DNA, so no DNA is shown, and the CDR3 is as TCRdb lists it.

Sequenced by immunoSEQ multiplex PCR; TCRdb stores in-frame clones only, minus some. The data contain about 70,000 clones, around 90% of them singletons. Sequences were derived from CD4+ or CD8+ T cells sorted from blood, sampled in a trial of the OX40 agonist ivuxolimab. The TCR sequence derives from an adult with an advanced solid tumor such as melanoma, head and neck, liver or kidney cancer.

Here the CDR3 reads CASSLGFAAGITYF. V is TRBV13 and J is TRBJ2-7; the table names TRBD2, a call not compared with the DNA. CDR1 and CDR2 from the germline V gene are PRHDT and FYEKMQ (reference sequence). The CDR3 is 14 residues long, counting both termini.